This T cell receptor beta chain was sequenced during a study of shared clonotypes between healthy human individuals. Study-wide results and caveats: The represented genetic and exposure-history diversity was limited by the small number of donors. A few donors held 5% to 5.5% of naive CD4 clonotypes in common.

This CDR3 comprises 15 residues. Trimming at V came to 10 bases and at J to 9 bases, leaving 17 bases not matched to a gene. Germline V CDR1 and CDR2: SEHNR, FQNEAQ (reference sequence). The naive CD8 subset, CD45RO-negative cells positively selected for CCR7, excluded terminally differentiated effector memory CD45RA+ cells. Of note for this clone: The antigen is unknown.

Clones were sequenced by immunoSEQ multiplex PCR, and TCRdb holds only the in-frame ones, with some missing. Among millions of clones listed, 90% to 95% were seen once. Sequenced input: naive CD8+ T cells from PBMCs. The rearrangement links TRBV7-9 to TRBJ2-1; TRBD2 matches 8 bases. This receptor was identified in a man between 18 and 29 years old in good health. Some clones in this sample may be carry-over from other donors' samples. The CDR3 reads CAIARPGSGKIEQFF. CDR3 bases: TGTGCCATCGCACGACCGGGTAGCGGGAAGATTGAGCAGTTCTTC.